This T cell receptor (beta chain) was recorded in a study of CD8 T cells in ankylosing spondylitis. In TCRdb, the 5' RACE reads were re-called with MiXCR into one record per CDR3 protein. Of 120,000 to 150,000 distinct CDR3 sequences in the sample, 6.5% to 8.5% were seen once. General observations from the study: A TCR beta motif of 7 to 9 highly homologous variants seemed to mark ankylosing spondylitis blood.

V lost 2 bases to trimming and J lost 1 base, with 9 bases between them. The CDR3 covers 15 residues. The germline V gene encodes CDR1 MNHEY and CDR2 SVGEGT. This clonotype has ten or more counts. The antigen is not known. This sequence originates from a male donor with ankylosing spondylitis. This chain links TRBV6-2 or TRBV6-3 with TRBJ1-5; no definite D call. The sample consisted of synovial fluid, either unsorted or a sorted T cell fraction (not recorded which). Here the CDR3 reads CASSYRVGSNQPQHF. The CDR3 coding sequence is TGTGCCAGCAGTTACAGGGTTGGGAGCAATCAGCCCCAGCATTTT.